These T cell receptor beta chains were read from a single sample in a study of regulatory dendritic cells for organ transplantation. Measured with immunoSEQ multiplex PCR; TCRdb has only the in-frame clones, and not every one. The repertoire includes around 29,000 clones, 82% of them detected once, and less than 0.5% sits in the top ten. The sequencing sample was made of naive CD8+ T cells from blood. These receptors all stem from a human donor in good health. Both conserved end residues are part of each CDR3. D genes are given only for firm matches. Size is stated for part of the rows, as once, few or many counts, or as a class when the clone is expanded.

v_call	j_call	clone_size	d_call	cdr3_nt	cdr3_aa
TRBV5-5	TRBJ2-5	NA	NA	TGTGCCAGCAGCCCCCCACCCGGATGGGACTGGGAGACCCAGTACTTC	CASSPPPGWDWETQYF
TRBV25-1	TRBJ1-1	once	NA	TGTGCCAGCAGTGACGGGGGTCAGTACAACACTGAAGCTTTCTTT	CASSDGGQYNTEAFF
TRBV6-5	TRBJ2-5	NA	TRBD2	TGTGCCAGCATCAAGGCGGGGGGGTCACAAGAGACCCAGTACTTC	CASIKAGGSQETQYF
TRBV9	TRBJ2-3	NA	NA	TGTGCCAGCAGCGTAGCATCGGGCGGGGCGACAGATACGCAGTATTTT	CASSVASGGATDTQYF
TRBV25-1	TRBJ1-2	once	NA	TGTGCCAGCAGTGGACCCCGCGGCGAGTGGGACTATGGCTACACCTTC	CASSGPRGEWDYGYTF
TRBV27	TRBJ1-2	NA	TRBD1	TGTGCCAGCAGTTTAACCCGTACAGGGGGCGGTAACGGCGGCTACACCTTC	CASSLTRTGGGNGGYTF
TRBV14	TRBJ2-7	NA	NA	TGTGCCAGCAGCCAAGGGGGCAGTTACGAGCAGTACTTC	CASSQGGSYEQYF
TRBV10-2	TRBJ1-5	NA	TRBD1	TGCGCCAGCAGTGAGTCTAACAGGGGATACAATCAGCCCCAGCATTTT	CASSESNRGYNQPQHF
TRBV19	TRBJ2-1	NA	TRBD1	TGTGCCAGTAGCCTAGGGACAGTATCGAACAATGAGCAGTTCTTC	CASSLGTVSNNEQFF
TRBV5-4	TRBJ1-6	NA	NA	TGTGCCAGCTCTGACTCAGGGATGAGTAATTCACCCCTCCACTTT	CASSDSGMSNSPLHF
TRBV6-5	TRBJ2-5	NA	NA	TGTGCCAGCAGTTACTCCGGAACAGCCCAAGAGACCCAGTACTTC	CASSYSGTAQETQYF
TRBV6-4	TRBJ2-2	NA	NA	TGTGCCAGCAGTGAAACAGGGTTTGACGGGGAGCTGTTTTTT	CASSETGFDGELFF
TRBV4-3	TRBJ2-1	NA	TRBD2	TGCGCCAGCAGCCAAGGACTAGCTGTGTATGAGCAGTTCTTC	CASSQGLAVYEQFF
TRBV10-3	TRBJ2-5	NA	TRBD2	TGTGCCATCAGTGATAAGCGGGGGGGTGGAGAGACCCAGTACTTC	CAISDKRGGGETQYF
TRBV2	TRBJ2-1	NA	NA	TGTGCCAGCAGTGAAGCGCTTTCCTCTGGTACCATCCTACATGAGCAGTTCTTC	CASSEALSSGTILHEQFF
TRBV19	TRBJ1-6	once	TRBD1	TGTGCCAGTAGTATCGGGGACAGCTATAATTCACCCCTCCACTTT	CASSIGDSYNSPLHF
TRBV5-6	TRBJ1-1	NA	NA	TGTGCCAGCAGCTTGGCCATGTACAGGAGTCGAATGAACACTGAAGCTTTCTTT	CASSLAMYRSRMNTEAFF
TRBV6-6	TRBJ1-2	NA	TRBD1	TGTGCCAGCAGCTTAACCGGGACAGGAACCTACACCTTC	CASSLTGTGTYTF
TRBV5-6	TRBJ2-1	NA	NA	TGTGCCAGCAGCTTGGAGGGAGTTGGATACAATGAGCAGTTCTTC	CASSLEGVGYNEQFF
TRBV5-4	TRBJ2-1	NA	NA	TGTGCCAGCAGCTTGGACTGGAATGAGCAGTTCTTC	CASSLDWNEQFF
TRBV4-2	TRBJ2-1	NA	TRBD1	TGTGCCAGCAGCCACGTCAGGGGGAATGAGCAGTTCTTC	CASSHVRGNEQFF
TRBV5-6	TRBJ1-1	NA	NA	TGTGCCAGCAGCTTACAGAGTTACATGAACACTGAAGCTTTCTTT	CASSLQSYMNTEAFF
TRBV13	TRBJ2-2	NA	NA	TGTGCCAGCAGCTTAGAGTCGCGCTCGAACACCGGGGAGCTGTTTTTT	CASSLESRSNTGELFF
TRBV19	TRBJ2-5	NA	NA	TGTGCCAGTAGTATACCCAGGGATGGTCGGGAGACCCAGTACTTC	CASSIPRDGRETQYF
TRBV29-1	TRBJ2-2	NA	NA	TGCAGCGTTGAAATGAGCGCCGGGGAGCTGTTTTTT	CSVEMSAGELFF
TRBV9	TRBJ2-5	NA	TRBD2	TGTGCCAGCAGCCTGGGAGGGACCCAAGAGACCCAGTACTTC	CASSLGGTQETQYF
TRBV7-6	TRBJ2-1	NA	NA	TGTGCCAGCAGCTTACCGCACGGGACTTCCCCCAATGAGCAGTTCTTC	CASSLPHGTSPNEQFF
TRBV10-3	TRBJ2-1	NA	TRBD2	TGTGCCATCAGTCCCCTTAGCGGGGGGGTTATCAATGAGCAGTTCTTC	CAISPLSGGVINEQFF
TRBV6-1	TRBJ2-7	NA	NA	TGTGCCAGCAGTGAGGGGGGAACCTACGAGCAGTACTTC	CASSEGGTYEQYF
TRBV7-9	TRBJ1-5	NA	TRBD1	TGTGCCAGCAGGCGGGACAGGGGGTCGCATCAGCCCCAGCATTTT	CASRRDRGSHQPQHF
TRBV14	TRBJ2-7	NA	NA	TGTGCCAGCAGCCAGGACAGCTACGAGCAGTACTTC	CASSQDSYEQYF
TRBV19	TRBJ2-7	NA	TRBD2	TGTGCCAGTAGTGCCCGCGGGGGTCAAACGGGTGAGCAGTACTTC	CASSARGGQTGEQYF
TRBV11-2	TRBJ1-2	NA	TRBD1	TGTGCCAGCAGGGCGACAGGGGGCGACTATGGCTACACCTTC	CASRATGGDYGYTF
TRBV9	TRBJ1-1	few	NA	TGTGCCAGCGCCGGTGAAGCAATGAACACTGAAGCTTTCTTT	CASAGEAMNTEAFF
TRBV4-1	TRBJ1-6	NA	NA	TGCGCCAGCAGCCAAGACATGGGGCGGAATTCACCCCTCCACTTT	CASSQDMGRNSPLHF
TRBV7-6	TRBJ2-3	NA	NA	TGTGCCAGCAGCCCTACAGGGTTGGTTGGGACAGATACGCAGTATTTT	CASSPTGLVGTDTQYF
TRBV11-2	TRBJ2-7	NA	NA	TGTGCCAGCAGCTTAGACAGGGCAACGCAGTACTTC	CASSLDRATQYF
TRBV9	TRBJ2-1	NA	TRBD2	TGTGCCAGCAGCGTACCCCGCGGCGGGGGGGCCGATGTCGATGAGCAGTTCTTC	CASSVPRGGGADVDEQFF
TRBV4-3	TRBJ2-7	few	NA	TGCGCCAGCAGCCAAGATCTAACCAGGGGTTCCTACGAGCAGTACTTC	CASSQDLTRGSYEQYF
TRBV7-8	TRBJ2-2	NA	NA	TGTGCCAGCAGCCCTGGCGTCAGGGCGAACACCGGGGAGCTGTTTTTT	CASSPGVRANTGELFF
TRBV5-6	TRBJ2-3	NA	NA	TGTGCCAGCAGCGGTGGACAGTCCGGTCGTACAGATACGCAGTATTTT	CASSGGQSGRTDTQYF
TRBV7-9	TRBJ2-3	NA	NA	TGTGCCAGCAGCCCACGGCTAGCGATCTCGCAGTATTTT	CASSPRLAISQYF
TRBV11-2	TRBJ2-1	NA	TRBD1	TGTGCCAGCAGCTCGTCCACAGGGGGCCCCTACAATGAGCAGTTCTTC	CASSSSTGGPYNEQFF
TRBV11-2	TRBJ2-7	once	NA	TGTGCCAGCAGCTTAGATTCGGCAGAGGTCGCCTACGAGCAGTACTTC	CASSLDSAEVAYEQYF
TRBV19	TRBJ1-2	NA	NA	TGTGCCAGTAGTATAAAGCTTACGGGGGGCTACACCTTC	CASSIKLTGGYTF